This paragraph covers one T cell receptor beta chain sequence. This entry belongs to a study of Ad26.COV2.S vaccination and SARS-CoV-2 variants. Study-wide context: Donor was in the COV1001 Ad26.COV2.S trial arm.

The treatment here: 15 to 20 received Ad26.COV2.S at low or high dose, single or two shots; about 5 received placebo; per-sample allocation not given. Material that was analyzed had been drawn on day 63 after the first vaccine or placebo injection. An Ad26 vector was used to express Wuhan-strain SARS-CoV-2 spike as the vaccine. Libraries were prepared by immunoSEQ multiplex PCR; TCRdb keeps only in-frame clonotypes and omits some of them. The table lists over 450,000 clones, about 88% of them singletons, with roughly 1.7% in the top ten. This CDR3 has 14 amino acids. From germline, CDR1 is MGHDK and CDR2 SYGVNS. With 7 bases removed from V and 10 bases from J, the gap between germline ends came to 17 bases.

The sequence was collected from a person aged 18-65 years who received the Ad26.COV2.S COVID-19 vaccine or a placebo. The rearrangement uses TRBV25-1 and TRBJ1-6, with a tentative D call TRBD1 (5 bases). The material sequenced was peripheral blood, taken in a trial of Ad26.COV2.S vaccine versus placebo. This CDR3 reads CASNPRGSVSPLHF. In DNA, the CDR3 is TGTGCCAGCAATCCAAGGGGCAGCGTGTCACCCCTCCACTTT. The full variable domain, with the rest looked up from reference TRBV25-1 and TRBJ1-6, is EADIYQTPRYLVIGTGKKITLECSQTMGHDKMYWYQQDPGMELHLIHYSYGVNSTEKGDLSSESTVSRIRTEHFPLTLESARPSHTSQYLCASNPRGSVSPLHFGNGTRLTVT.